The source of this TCR beta chain is a study of blood T cell repertoires in COVID-19. In the study overall: T cells, B-cell-depleted T cells, or PBMCs provided the cDNA or gDNA that served as material.

Methods used by the authors: It was from reference gene primer amplification that nucleated cell counts were estimated. Method: immunoSEQ multiplex PCR; TCRdb's copy keeps in-frame clones and lacks some. The V and J calls and clone size are taken from that table; D and trimming were inferred from the DNA. The table lists approximately 190,000 clones, more than 85% of them singletons. This clone was seen a few times. The CDR3 runs to 14 residues. Trimming took 8 bases from V and 1 from J; bases not matched to a gene: 1. Germline V CDR1 and CDR2: MNHEY, SVGAGI. The receptor was derived from a man between 65 and 79 years old with active or convalescent COVID-19. V gene TRBV6-5 combines with J gene TRBJ2-1; TRBD1 matches 11 bases. The material sequenced was peripheral blood. The CDR3 bases are TGTGCCAGCCGGGACAGGGGGTCCTACAATGAGCAGTTCTTC. Translated, it gives CASRDRGSYNEQFF.